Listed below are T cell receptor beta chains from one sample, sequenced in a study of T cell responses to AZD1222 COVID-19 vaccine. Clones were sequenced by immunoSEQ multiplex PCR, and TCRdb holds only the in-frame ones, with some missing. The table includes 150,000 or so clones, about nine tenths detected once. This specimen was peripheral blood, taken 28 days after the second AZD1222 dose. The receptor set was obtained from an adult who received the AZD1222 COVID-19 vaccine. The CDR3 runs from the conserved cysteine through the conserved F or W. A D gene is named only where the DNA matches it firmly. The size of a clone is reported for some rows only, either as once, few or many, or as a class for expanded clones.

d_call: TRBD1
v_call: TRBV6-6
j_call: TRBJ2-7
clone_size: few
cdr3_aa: CASSTTGQGLAEQYF
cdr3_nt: TGTGCCAGCAGTACCACGGGACAGGGTCTAGCCGAGCAGTACTTC

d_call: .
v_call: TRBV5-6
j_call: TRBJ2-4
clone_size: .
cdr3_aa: CASTLAAKNIQYF
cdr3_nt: TGTGCCAGCACACTAGCTGCCAAAAACATTCAGTACTTC

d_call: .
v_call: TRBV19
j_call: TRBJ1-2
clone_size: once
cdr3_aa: CASSQGRYGYTF
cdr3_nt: TGTGCCAGTAGTCAGGGGCGATATGGCTACACCTTC

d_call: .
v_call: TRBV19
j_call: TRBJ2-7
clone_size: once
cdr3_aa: CARDMDTYEQYF
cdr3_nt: TGTGCCCGGGACATGGATACCTACGAGCAGTACTTC

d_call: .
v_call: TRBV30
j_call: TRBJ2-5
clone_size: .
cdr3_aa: CAWSRGTQYF
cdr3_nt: TGTGCCTGGTCTCGGGGGACCCAGTACTTC

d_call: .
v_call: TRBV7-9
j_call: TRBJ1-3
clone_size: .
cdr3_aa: CASSPRGSGNTIYF
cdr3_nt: TGTGCCAGCAGCCCTCGCGGGTCTGGAAACACCATATATTTT

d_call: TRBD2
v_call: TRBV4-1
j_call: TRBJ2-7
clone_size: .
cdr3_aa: CASSQERTSGREQYF
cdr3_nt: TGCGCCAGCAGCCAAGAAAGGACTAGCGGGAGAGAGCAGTACTTC

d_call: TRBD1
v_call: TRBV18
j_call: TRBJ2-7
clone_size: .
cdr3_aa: CASSPPTGAQNEQYF
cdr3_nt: TGTGCCAGCTCACCACCGACAGGGGCGCAGAACGAGCAGTACTTC

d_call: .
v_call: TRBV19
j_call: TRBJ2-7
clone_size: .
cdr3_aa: CASSIQGREQYF
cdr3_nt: TGTGCCAGTAGTATTCAGGGGAGGGAGCAGTACTTC

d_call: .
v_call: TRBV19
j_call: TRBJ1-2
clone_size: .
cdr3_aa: CASTTSYSYGYTF
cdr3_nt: TGTGCCAGTACCACCTCGTATTCCTATGGCTACACCTTC

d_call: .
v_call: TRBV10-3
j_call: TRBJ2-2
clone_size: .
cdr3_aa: CAISESVAGLANTGELFF
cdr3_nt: TGTGCCATCAGTGAGTCTGTGGCGGGGCTAGCGAACACCGGGGAGCTGTTTTTT

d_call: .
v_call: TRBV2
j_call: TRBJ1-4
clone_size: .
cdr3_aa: CASTMPGRLNEKLFF
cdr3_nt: TGTGCCAGCACTATGCCGGGACGGCTTAATGAAAAACTGTTTTTT

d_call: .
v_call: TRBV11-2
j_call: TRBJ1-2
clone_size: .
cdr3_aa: CASSLNSRHGYTF
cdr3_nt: TGTGCCAGCAGCTTAAATTCCCGGCATGGCTACACCTTC

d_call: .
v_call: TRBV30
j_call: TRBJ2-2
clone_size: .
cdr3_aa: CAWNQVPNTGELFF
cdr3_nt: TGTGCCTGGAATCAGGTTCCGAACACCGGGGAGCTGTTTTTT

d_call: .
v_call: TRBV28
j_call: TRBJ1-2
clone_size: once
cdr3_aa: CASSLGQNNYGYTF
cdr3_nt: TGTGCCAGCAGTTTAGGACAGAATAACTATGGCTACACCTTC

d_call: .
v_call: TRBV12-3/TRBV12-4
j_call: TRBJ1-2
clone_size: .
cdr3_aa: CASSRHSGYTF
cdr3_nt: TGTGCCAGCAGTCGACACTCCGGCTACACCTTC

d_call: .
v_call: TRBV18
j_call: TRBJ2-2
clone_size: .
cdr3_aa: CASSPVNTGELFF
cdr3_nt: TGTGCCAGCTCACCAGTTAACACCGGGGAGCTGTTTTTT

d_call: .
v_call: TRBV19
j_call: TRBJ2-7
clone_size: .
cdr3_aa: CASSIAQGPYEQYF
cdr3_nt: TGTGCCAGTAGTATAGCACAGGGCCCCTACGAGCAGTACTTC